These T cell receptor beta chains were read from a single sample in a study of post-analysis software for immune sequencing data. A single record per CDR3 protein comes from TCRdb applying MiXCR to the PCR reads. This repertoire shows approximately 660,000 distinct CDR3 sequences, approximately 59% found once; its top ten account for around 10%. The specimen sequenced was blood. The receptors stem from a girl aged 2 to 10 with multiple sclerosis. Both conserved end residues are trimmed from each CDR3. The order of the fields is V gene, J gene, CDR3 protein.

TRBV4-2	TRBJ2-7	ASSQGLAGGASSYEQY
TRBV7-9	TRBJ2-3	ATAGPVSTDTQY
TRBV12-3/TRBV12-4	TRBJ1-1	ASSLGGDMNTEAF
TRBV10-3	TRBJ2-7	AISAGHEQY
TRBV29-1	TRBJ2-3	SVEGSARNTDTQY
TRBV15	TRBJ2-3	ATSARTDTQY
TRBV5-1	TRBJ1-1	ASSSAGEDTEAF
TRBV5-1	TRBJ1-2	ASSWGGQVYGYT
TRBV29-1	TRBJ2-3	SVGTGNTQY
TRBV6-6	TRBJ2-1	ASGVNRGNEQF
TRBV4-2	TRBJ2-3	ASSQELGANTDTQY
TRBV20-1	TRBJ2-3	SARGGVLDTQY
TRBV7-2	TRBJ2-1	ASSLLQRGGPSQF
TRBV12-5	TRBJ2-7	ASGLVPPGWGPKKQY
TRBV2	TRBJ2-1	ASSALGQIYNEQF
TRBV12-3/TRBV12-4	TRBJ2-4	ASSFTSGGIDLAKNIQY
TRBV12-3/TRBV12-4	TRBJ1-2	ASTKGFQGWEYGYT
TRBV9	TRBJ2-1	ASSGDSSNEQF
TRBV4-1	TRBJ1-2	ASSQGLGGYGYT